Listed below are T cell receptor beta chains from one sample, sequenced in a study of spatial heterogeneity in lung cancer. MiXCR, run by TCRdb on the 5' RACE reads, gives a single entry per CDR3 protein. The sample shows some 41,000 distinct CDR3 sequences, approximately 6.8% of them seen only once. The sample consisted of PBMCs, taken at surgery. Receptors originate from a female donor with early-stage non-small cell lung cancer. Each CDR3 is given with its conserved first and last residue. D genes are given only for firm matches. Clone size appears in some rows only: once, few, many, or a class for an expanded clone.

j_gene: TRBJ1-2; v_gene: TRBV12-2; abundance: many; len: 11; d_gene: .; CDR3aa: CASRAPNGYTF; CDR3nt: TGTGCAAGTCGGGCCCCCAATGGCTACACCTTC
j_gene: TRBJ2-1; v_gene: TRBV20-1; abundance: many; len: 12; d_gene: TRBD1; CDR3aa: CSASRGRNEQFF; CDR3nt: TGCAGTGCTAGCAGGGGGCGGAATGAGCAGTTCTTC
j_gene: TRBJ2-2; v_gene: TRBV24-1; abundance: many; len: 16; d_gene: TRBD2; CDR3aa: CATGLAGYKNTGELFF; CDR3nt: TGTGCCACGGGACTAGCGGGGTATAAGAACACCGGGGAGCTGTTTTTT
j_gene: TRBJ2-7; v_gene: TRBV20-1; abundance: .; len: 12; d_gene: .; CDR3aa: CSASALYYEQYF; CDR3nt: TGCAGTGCTTCGGCACTCTACTACGAGCAGTACTTC
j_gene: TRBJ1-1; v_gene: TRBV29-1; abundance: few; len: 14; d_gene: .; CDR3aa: CSVPTDRLNTEAFF; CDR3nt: TGCAGCGTACCCACTGACAGGCTGAACACTGAAGCTTTCTTT
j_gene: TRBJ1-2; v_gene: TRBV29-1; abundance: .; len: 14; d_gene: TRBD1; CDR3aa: CSVGQGAGNYGYTF; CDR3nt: TGCAGCGTCGGACAGGGGGCTGGGAACTATGGCTACACCTTC
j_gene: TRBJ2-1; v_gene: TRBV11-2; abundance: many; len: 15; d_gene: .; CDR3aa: CASSLDPPPVGAQFF; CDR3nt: TGTGCCAGCAGCTTAGATCCGCCCCCGGTAGGGGCCCAGTTCTTC
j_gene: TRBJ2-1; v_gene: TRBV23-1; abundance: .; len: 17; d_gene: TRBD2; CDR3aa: CASSPGHLAGEYNEQFF; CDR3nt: TGCGCCAGCAGTCCCGGGCATCTAGCGGGGGAGTACAATGAGCAGTTCTTC
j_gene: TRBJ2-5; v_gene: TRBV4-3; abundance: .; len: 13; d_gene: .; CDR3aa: CASSQGYQETQYF; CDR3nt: TGCGCCAGCAGCCAAGGGTATCAGGAGACCCAGTACTTC
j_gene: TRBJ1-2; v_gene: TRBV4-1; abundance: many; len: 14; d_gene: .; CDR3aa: CASSPTTDNYGYTF; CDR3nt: TGCGCCAGCAGCCCGACGACTGACAACTATGGCTACACCTTC
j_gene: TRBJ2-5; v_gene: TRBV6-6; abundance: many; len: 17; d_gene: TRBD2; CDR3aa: CASSYGLAGASLGTQYF; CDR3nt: TGTGCCAGCAGTTACGGCCTAGCGGGGGCCTCCTTAGGGACCCAGTACTTC
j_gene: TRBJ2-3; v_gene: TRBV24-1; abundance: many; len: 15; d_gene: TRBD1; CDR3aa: CATSEAGTGGDTQYF; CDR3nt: TGTGCCACCAGTGAGGCCGGGACAGGGGGAGATACGCAGTATTTT
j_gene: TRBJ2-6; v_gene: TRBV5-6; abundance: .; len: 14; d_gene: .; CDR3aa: CASSSVAGANVLTF; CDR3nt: TGTGCCAGCAGCTCCGTGGCTGGGGCCAACGTCCTGACTTTC
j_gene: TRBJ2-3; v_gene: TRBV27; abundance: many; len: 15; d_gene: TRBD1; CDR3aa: CASSPIRTGGDTQYF; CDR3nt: TGTGCCAGCAGTCCGATCCGGACAGGGGGAGATACGCAGTATTTT
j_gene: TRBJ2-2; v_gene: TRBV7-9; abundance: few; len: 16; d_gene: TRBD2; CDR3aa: CASSFAGGRNTGELFF; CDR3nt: TGTGCCAGCAGCTTTGCGGGGGGCAGGAACACCGGGGAGCTGTTTTTT
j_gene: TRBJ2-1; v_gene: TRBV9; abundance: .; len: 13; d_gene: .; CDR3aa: CASSVGPDREAFF; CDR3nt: TGTGCCAGCAGCGTAGGCCCCGACAGGGAGGCGTTCTTC
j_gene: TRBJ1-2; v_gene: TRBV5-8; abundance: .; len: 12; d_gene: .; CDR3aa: CASSKTNYGYTF; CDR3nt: TGTGCCAGCAGCAAGACTAACTATGGCTACACCTTC
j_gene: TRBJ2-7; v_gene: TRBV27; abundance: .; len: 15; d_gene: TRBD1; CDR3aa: CASSYTGTGAYEQYF; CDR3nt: TGTGCCAGCAGTTACACCGGGACAGGGGCCTACGAGCAGTACTTC
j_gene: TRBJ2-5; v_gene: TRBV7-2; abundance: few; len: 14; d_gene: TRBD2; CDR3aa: CASSTRTSGETQYF; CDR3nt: TGTGCCAGCAGCACCCGGACTAGCGGAGAGACCCAGTACTTC
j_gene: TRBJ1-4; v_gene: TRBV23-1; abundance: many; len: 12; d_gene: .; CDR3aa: CASSQIQPKLFF; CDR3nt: TGCGCCAGCAGTCAAATACAGCCAAAACTGTTTTTT
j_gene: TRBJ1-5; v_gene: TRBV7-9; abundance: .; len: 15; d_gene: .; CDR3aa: CVSSSTASDTQPQHF; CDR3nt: TGTGTCAGCAGCTCAACAGCCTCGGACACTCAGCCCCAGCATTTT
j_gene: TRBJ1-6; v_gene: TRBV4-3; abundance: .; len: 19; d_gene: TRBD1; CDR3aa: CASSQGVSTGGVNNSPLHF; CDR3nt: TGCGCCAGCAGCCAAGGAGTCAGTACAGGGGGCGTAAATAATTCACCCCTCCACTTT
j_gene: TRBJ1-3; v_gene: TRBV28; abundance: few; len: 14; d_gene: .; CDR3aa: CASTPPGNRDTIYF; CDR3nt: TGTGCCAGCACCCCACCCGGAAACCGGGACACCATATATTTT
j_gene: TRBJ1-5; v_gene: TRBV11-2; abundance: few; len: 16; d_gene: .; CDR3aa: CASSPGAGYSNQPQHF; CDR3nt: TGTGCCAGCAGCCCCGGGGCCGGGTATAGCAATCAGCCCCAGCATTTT
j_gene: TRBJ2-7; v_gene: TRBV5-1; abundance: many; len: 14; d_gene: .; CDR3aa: CASTRTDTSYEQYF; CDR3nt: TGCGCCAGCACCCGGACGGACACTTCCTACGAGCAGTACTTC
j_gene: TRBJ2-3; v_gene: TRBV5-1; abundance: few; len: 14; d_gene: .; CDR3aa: CASSGARNTDTQYF; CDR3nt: TGCGCCAGCAGCGGGGCTAGGAACACAGATACGCAGTATTTT
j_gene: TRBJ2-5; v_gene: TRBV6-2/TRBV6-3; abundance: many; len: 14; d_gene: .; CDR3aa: CASSYRLSQETQYF; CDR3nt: TGTGCCAGCAGTTACCGACTCTCTCAAGAGACCCAGTACTTC
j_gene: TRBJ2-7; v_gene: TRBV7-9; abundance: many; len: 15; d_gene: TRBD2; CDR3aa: CASSKTSGAPYEQYF; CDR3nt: TGTGCCAGCAGCAAGACTAGCGGGGCACCCTACGAGCAGTACTTC
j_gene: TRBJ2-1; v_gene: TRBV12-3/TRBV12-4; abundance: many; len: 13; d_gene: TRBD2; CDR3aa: CASSGTSGRNQFF; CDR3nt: TGTGCCAGCAGCGGGACTAGCGGGAGAAATCAGTTCTTC
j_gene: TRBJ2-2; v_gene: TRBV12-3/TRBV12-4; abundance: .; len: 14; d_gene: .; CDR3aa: CASTPLRGTGELFF; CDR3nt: TGTGCCAGCACCCCTCTCAGGGGCACCGGGGAGCTGTTTTTT
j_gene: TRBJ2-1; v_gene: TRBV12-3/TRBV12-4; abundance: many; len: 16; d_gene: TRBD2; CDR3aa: CASRRNPGGGNNEQFF; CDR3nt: TGTGCCAGCAGACGCAATCCCGGCGGGGGGAACAATGAGCAGTTCTTC
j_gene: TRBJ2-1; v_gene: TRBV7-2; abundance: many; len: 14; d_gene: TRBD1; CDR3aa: CASSRHRTGPAQFF; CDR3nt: TGTGCCAGCAGCCGCCACCGGACAGGGCCTGCGCAGTTCTTC
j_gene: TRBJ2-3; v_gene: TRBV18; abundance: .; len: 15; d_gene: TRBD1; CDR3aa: CASSPSTGTTDTQYF; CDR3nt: TGTGCCAGCTCACCATCGACAGGGACGACAGATACGCAGTATTTT
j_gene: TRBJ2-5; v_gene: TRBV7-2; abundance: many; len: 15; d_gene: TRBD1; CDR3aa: CASSVPVTGGETQYF; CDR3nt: TGTGCCAGCAGCGTCCCCGTGACAGGGGGAGAGACCCAGTACTTC
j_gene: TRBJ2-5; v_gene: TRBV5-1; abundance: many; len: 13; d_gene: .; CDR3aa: CASSSTGLETQYF; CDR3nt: TGCGCCAGCAGCTCGACAGGTCTGGAGACCCAGTACTTC
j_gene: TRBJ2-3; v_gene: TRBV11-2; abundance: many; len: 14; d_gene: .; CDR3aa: CASQGAGRVGTQYF; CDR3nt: TGTGCCAGCCAAGGGGCAGGGAGAGTAGGTACGCAGTATTTT
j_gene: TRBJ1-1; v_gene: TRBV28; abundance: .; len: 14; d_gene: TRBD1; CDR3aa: CASSHGDRNTEAFF; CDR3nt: TGTGCCAGCAGCCACGGGGACAGGAACACTGAAGCTTTCTTT
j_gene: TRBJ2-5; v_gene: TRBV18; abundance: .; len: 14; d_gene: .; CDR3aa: CASSPRVTQETQYF; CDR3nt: TGTGCCAGCTCACCCAGGGTGACACAAGAGACCCAGTACTTC
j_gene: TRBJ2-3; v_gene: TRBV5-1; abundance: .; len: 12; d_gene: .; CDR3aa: CASSILPDTQYF; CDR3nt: TGCGCCAGCAGCATATTGCCAGATACGCAGTATTTT
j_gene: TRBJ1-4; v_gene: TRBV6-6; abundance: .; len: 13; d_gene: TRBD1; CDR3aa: CAGRTGDLEKLFF; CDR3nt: TGTGCCGGACGGACAGGGGATTTAGAAAAACTGTTTTTT
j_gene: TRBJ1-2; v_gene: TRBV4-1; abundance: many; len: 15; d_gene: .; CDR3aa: CASSRAAFFRYGYTF; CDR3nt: TGCGCCAGCAGCCGAGCAGCTTTTTTCCGCTATGGCTACACCTTC
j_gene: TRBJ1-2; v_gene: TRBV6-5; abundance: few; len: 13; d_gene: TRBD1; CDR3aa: CASRRQGARGYTF; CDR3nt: TGTGCCAGCAGGCGACAGGGGGCTAGGGGCTACACCTTC
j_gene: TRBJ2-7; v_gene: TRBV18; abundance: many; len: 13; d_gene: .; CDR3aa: CASSPTVSYEQYF; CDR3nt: TGTGCCAGCTCACCGACGGTCTCCTACGAGCAGTACTTC
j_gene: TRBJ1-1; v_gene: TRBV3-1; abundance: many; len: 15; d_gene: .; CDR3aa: CASSQGVRTNTEAFF; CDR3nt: TGTGCCAGCAGCCAAGGTGTGAGAACGAACACTGAAGCTTTCTTT
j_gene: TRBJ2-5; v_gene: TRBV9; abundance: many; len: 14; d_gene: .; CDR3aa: CASSVGTAQETQYF; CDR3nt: TGTGCCAGCAGCGTAGGGACAGCTCAAGAGACCCAGTACTTC
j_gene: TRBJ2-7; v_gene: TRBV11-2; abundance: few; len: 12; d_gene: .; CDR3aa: CASSSRLSEQYF; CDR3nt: TGTGCCAGCAGCTCCCGGCTAAGCGAGCAGTACTTC